The TCR beta chain described here comes from a study of cytomegalovirus exposure and HLA in healthy donors. Findings of the study overall: Cytomegalovirus-associated TCR beta chains were listed, numbering 150 to 200.

The study ran its PCR with 60 Vbeta and 13 Jbeta primers. Repertoires were generated with immunoSEQ multiplex PCR, while TCRdb's copy carries only in-frame clones and drops some. This table holds 75,000 to 100,000 clones, approximately 76% found once. At collection, donors were nominally healthy, but unrecorded immune exposures were probable. V was trimmed by 3 bases and J by 4 bases, leaving 12 bases between them. The CDR3 extends over 14 amino acids. Germline V gene sequence: CDR1 LNHDA, CDR2 SQIVND (reference sequence). This clone was recorded once. Antigen unknown. The TCR was taken from a woman in her sixties in good health and CMV-seropositive. The sample taken for sequencing was PBMCs. The J gene is TRBJ1-1, the V gene TRBV19; tentatively, D is TRBD1 (6 bases). The CDR3 sequence is CASSMGAGGTEAFF. In nucleotides, the CDR3 is TGTGCCAGTAGTATGGGGGCGGGTGGCACTGAAGCTTTCTTT.